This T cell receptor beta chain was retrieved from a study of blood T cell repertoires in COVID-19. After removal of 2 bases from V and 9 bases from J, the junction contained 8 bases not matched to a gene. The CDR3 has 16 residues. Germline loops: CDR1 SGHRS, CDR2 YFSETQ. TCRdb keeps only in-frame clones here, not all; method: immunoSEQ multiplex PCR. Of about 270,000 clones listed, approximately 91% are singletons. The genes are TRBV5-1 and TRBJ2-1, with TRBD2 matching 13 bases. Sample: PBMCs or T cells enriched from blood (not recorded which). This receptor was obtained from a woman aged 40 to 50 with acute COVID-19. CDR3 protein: CASSLTSGRARSEQFF. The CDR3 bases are TGCGCCAGCAGCTTAACTAGCGGGAGGGCCCGAAGTGAGCAGTTCTTC. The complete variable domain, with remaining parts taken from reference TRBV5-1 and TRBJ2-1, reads KAGVTQTPRYLIKTRGQQVTLSCSPISGHRSVSWYQQTPGQGLQFLFEYFSETQRNKGNFPGRFSGRQFSNSRSEMNVSTLELGDSALYLCASSLTSGRARSEQFFGPGTRLTVL.